The T cell receptor (beta chain) described here comes from a study of blood T cell repertoires in COVID-19. Study-wide background: COVID-19 samples collected from the United States, Italy and Spain covered acute and convalescent phases.

Per the original data handling: Reference gene primers were amplified, and this amplification served to estimate nucleated cell counts. TCRdb keeps only in-frame clones here, not all; method: immunoSEQ multiplex PCR. Clonal size and the V and J genes are those of that table, whereas D and trimming came from the DNA. The sample has over 150,000 clones; about 83% are singletons. This CDR3 is built from 14 residues. Germline assignment: CDR1 SGHTA and CDR2 FQGNSA. V was trimmed by 4 bases and J by 6 bases, leaving 10 bases between them. The sequenced sample was peripheral blood. This chain joins TRBV7-2 and TRBJ1-6; no reliable D call. The clonotype comes from a man in his 60s with acute or convalescent COVID-19. CDR3 residues: CASSYRELNSPLHF. The CDR3 DNA is TGTGCCAGCAGCTACCGGGAACTTAATTCACCCCTCCACTTT.